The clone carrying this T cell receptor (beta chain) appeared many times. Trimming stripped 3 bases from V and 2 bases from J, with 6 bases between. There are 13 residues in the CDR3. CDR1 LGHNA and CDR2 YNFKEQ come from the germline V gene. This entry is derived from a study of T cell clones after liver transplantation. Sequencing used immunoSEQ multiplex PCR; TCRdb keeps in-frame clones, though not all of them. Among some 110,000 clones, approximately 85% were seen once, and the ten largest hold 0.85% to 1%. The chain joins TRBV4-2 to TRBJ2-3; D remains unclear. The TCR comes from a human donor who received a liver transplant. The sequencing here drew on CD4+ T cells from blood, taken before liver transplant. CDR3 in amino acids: CASSQGPTDTQYF. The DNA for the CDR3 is TGTGCCAGCAGCCAGGGCCCCACAGATACGCAGTATTTT.